This T cell receptor (beta chain) was documented in a study of blood T cell repertoires in COVID-19. In the study overall: T cells, B-cell-depleted T cells, or PBMCs provided the cDNA or gDNA that served as material.

CDR3 size: 14 residues. The germline V gene encodes CDR1 SGDLS and CDR2 YYNGEE. Trimming left V 4 bases short and J 1 base short, with 11 bases between. The cohort comprised adults aged roughly 18 to 100 years residing in 20 to 25 US areas. In Cohort 3, a recovered donor had either two negative PCRs, clearance, or symptom resolution. Original processing notes: Reference gene primer amplification gave nucleated cell count estimates. Assay: immunoSEQ multiplex PCR; the TCRdb copy retains only in-frame clones and omits some. V and J calls and clone size are those listed in that table; D and trimming were worked out from the DNA. The table lists 450,000 to 600,000 clones, 87% of them singletons, with 0.65% to 0.9% in the top ten.

The TCR originated in a young woman who had recovered from COVID-19. The rearrangement joins TRBV9 to TRBJ1-1; tentatively, D is TRBD1 (5 bases). The sample comprised PBMCs or T cells enriched from blood (not recorded which). Here the CDR3 DNA reads TGTGCCAGCAGCATCTCGACAGCGAACACTGAAGCTTTCTTT. This encodes CASSISTANTEAFF.